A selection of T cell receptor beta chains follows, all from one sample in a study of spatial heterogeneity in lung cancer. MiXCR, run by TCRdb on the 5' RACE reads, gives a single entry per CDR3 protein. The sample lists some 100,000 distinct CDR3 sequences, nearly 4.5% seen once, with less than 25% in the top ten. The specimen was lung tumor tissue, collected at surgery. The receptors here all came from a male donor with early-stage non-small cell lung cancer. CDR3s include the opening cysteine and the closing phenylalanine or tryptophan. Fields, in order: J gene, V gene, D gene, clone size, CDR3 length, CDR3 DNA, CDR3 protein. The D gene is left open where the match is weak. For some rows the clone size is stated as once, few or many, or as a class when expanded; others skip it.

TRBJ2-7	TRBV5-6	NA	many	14	TGTGCCAGCACCCTGGGCGCTGCTTTGGACGAGCAGTACTTC	CASTLGAALDEQYF
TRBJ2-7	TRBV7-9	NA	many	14	TGTGCCAGCAGCTCGGACCTTCGTTACTACGAGCAGTACTTC	CASSSDLRYYEQYF
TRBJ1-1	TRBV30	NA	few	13	TGTGCCTGGTCGGCAGGGATGAACACTGAAGCTTTCTTT	CAWSAGMNTEAFF
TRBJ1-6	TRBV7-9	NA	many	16	TGTGCCAGCAGCTTAGCCTATGGAGAGTATAATTCACCCCTCCACTTT	CASSLAYGEYNSPLHF
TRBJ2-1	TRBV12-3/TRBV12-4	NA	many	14	TGTGCCAGCAGTCCGACTAGTATCTACAATGAGCAGTTCTTC	CASSPTSIYNEQFF
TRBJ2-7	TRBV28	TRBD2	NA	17	TGTGCCAGCAGTTTAGAGGGAGGGGCGGTCCTCACCTACGAGCAGTACTTC	CASSLEGGAVLTYEQYF
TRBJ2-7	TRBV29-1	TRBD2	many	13	TGCAGCGTTGAAACTAGCGGGATGTACGAGCAGTACTTC	CSVETSGMYEQYF
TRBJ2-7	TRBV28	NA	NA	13	TGTGCCAGCACTTGGACTCGATCCTACGAGCAGTACTTC	CASTWTRSYEQYF
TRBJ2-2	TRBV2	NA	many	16	TGTGCCAGCAGCGATTCTAGTTCGCCGGGCTCCGGGGAGCTGTTTTTT	CASSDSSSPGSGELFF
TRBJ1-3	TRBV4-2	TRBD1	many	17	TGTGCCAGCAGCCAACCCGGGACAGGGGTTTTCGGAAACACCATATATTTT	CASSQPGTGVFGNTIYF
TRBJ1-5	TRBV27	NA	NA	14	TGTGCCAGCAGTTCCAACTTGGGACTTGAGCCCCAGCATTTT	CASSSNLGLEPQHF
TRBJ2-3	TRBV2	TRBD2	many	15	TGTGCCAGCAGGCTAGCGGGAACTAGCACAGATACGCAGTATTTT	CASRLAGTSTDTQYF
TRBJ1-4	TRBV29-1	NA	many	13	TGCAGCGTCCTGGGGACAACTAATGAAAAACTGTTTTTT	CSVLGTTNEKLFF
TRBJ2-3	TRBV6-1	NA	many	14	TGTGCCAGCAGTGAAGTTCGGGTAAACCTTGGGCAGTATTTT	CASSEVRVNLGQYF
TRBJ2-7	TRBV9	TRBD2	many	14	TGTGCCAGCAGCGTAGAACTAGCGACCCACGAGCAGTACTTC	CASSVELATHEQYF
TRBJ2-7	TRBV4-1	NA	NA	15	TGCGCCAGCAGCCAGAGTTCTTTTGGGTATGGCGTGCAGTACTTC	CASSQSSFGYGVQYF
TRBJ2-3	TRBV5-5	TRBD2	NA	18	TGTGCCAGCCAAATGCGGCTAGCGGGAGGGCCGGGCACAGATACGCAGTATTTT	CASQMRLAGGPGTDTQYF
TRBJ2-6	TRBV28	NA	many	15	TGTGCCAGCAGTTTATCTGTCTCTGGGGCCAACGTCCTGACTTTC	CASSLSVSGANVLTF
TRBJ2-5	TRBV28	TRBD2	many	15	TGTGCCAGCAGTCTCCGGAAGCTAGCGGACGAGACCCAGTACTTC	CASSLRKLADETQYF
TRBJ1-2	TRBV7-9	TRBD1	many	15	TGTGCCAGCAGCCCAGACAGGGTTGGGATCTATGGCTACACCTTC	CASSPDRVGIYGYTF
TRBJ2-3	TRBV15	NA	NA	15	TGTGCCACCAGCAGGGGACACGGCTTAGGTGATACGCAGTATTTT	CATSRGHGLGDTQYF
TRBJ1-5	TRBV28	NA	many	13	TGTGCCAGCAGTTTAGGGGCCTCTCCGACCCAGCATTTT	CASSLGASPTQHF
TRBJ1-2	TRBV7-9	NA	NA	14	TGTGCCAGCAGCTTAGTCGGGTTGTACTATGGCTACACCTTC	CASSLVGLYYGYTF
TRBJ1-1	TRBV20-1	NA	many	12	TGCAGTGCTAGAGGACAGGCGAGGAGAGCTTTCTTT	CSARGQARRAFF